This T cell receptor beta chain originates from a study of shared clonotypes between healthy human individuals (dated by TCRdb to between 2020 and 2021). Study-level background: The cohort included three men and a couple of women between 18 and 49 years of age. The study deeply sequenced blood TCR repertoires of about five healthy adults to estimate repertoire size and the extent of clonotype sharing between individuals. To increase sequencing depth and limit assay-specific biases, different laboratories used diverse techniques to prepare libraries and sequence TCR repertoires. Per donor, leukapheresis produced somewhere between about 0.85 and 8.9 billion PBMCs.

CDR1 and CDR2 are read off the germline V gene as SGHVS and FNYEAQ. The junction carries 7 bases between V and J, which are trimmed by 1 base and 3 bases respectively. Spanning cysteine to phenylalanine, the CDR3 consists of 13 amino acids. Of the read, only the CDR3 DNA is kept; its 39 bases are in frame from base 1. The donors were healthy, HIV-negative adults with no recently reported acute infections or vaccinations. Only Caucasian adults living in Nashville, Tennessee, USA were represented among the donors. In the unsorted samples, 85 million to 100 million PBMCs were counted, and genomic DNA was extracted using the QIAamp DNA Blood Mini kit. Blood was collected by leukapheresis, and PBMCs were isolated by Ficoll-Histopaque density gradient centrifugation and then cryopreserved in liquid nitrogen vapor phase. TCR CDR3 regions were amplified from genomic DNA by multiplex PCR using the deep immunoSEQ assay. For each cell subset, the extracted genomic DNA was distributed evenly across all wells of several immunoSEQ 96-well plates, and each plate served as one replicate. Each replicate PCR for unsorted PBMC received roughly 300 ng genomic DNA, equal to about 30,000 T cell genomes. Ten immunoSEQ deep assay plates were used to sequence the unsorted PBMC genomic DNA. The purified libraries were quantified using a Qubit 3.0 fluorometer, sized with a Bioanalyzer 2100, and then quantified again using the KAPA Library Quantification kit. A separate single-read 150-cycle Illumina NextSeq 550 flow cell was used to sequence each immunoSEQ 96-well plate. In the original analysis: Because the immunoSEQ output held only junctional sequences and lacked quality scores, the filtering could not match the filtering applied to full-length reads. Sequences were annotated with PyIR, a Python wrapper for IgBLAST v1.9, using IMGT germline references to assign V/J genes and CDR3. Reads were filtered out if the reads had weak V/J assignments (E-value above 1e-6), no CDR3, stop codons, out-of-frame junctions, or ambiguous translated residues. V3J clonotypes were defined as sequences sharing the same inferred V gene, J gene, and CDR3 amino acid sequence. Percentage overlap between repertoires was calculated by dividing the number of shared unique clonotypes by the size of the smaller repertoire. Richness of each repertoire was evaluated using RTK rarefaction, the Chao1 estimator, and Recon v2.1 estimates of unobserved clonotypes. TCRdb obtained this table from immuneACCESS and retained in-frame rearrangements with V and J assigned. These tables miss some clones; where compared with another copy, unresolved V genes account for less than half of the shortfall, and the remainder is unexplained. D and trimming were read from the DNA, whereas the V and J calls and clone size are those reported in that table. The sample table shows approximately 500,000 clones, and 81% are seen once. Approximately 11% of the sample goes to the ten largest clones.

Results the study describes overall, beyond this receptor: The small number of donors limited the genetic and exposure-history diversity represented. Only blood was sampled, and tissue TCR repertoires likely differ from those in blood. Pairwise subsampling indicated that sequencing depth was expected to affect the degree of clonotype sharing among donors.

Concerning this clone itself: Its antigen is currently not known. No quality values exist for individual bases; no much larger clone is one base distant.

Sample: PBMCs. This sequence originates from a woman between 35 and 50 years old in good health. Some clones in this sample may be carry-over from other donors' samples. Here the chain combines TRBV7-6 and TRBJ2-7, and perhaps TRBD2 as D gene, on 6 matching bases. The DNA is TGTGCCAGCAGCTTAGGACTAGGCTACGAGCAGTACTTC. It codes for CASSLGLGYEQYF. This CDR3, with the reference TRBV7-6 and TRBJ2-7 proteins standing in past its ends, gives the full variable domain GAGVSQSPRYKVTKRGQDVALRCDPISGHVSLYWYRQALGQGPEFLTYFNYEAQQDKSGLPNDRFSAERPEGSISTLTIQRTEQRDSAMYRCASSLGLGYEQYFGPGTRLTVT.